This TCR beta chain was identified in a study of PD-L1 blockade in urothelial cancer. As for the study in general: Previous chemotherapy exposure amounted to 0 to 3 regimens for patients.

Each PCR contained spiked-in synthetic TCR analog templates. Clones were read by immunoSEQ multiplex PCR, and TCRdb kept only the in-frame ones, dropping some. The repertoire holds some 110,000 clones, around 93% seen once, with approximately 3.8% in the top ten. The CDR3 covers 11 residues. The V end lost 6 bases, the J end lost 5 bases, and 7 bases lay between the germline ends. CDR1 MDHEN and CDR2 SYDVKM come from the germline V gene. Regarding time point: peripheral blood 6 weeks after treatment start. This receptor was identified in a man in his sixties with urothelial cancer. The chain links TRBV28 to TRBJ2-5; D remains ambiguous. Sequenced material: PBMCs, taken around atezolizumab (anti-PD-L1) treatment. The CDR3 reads CASSQMETQYF. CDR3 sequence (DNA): TGTGCCAGCAGCCAGATGGAGACCCAGTACTTC.